These 7 T cell receptor beta chains originate from one sample sequenced in a study of cytomegalovirus exposure and HLA in healthy donors. The PCR used 60 Vbeta and 13 Jbeta primers. The repertoire was sequenced with immunoSEQ multiplex PCR; TCRdb's copy has only in-frame clones and lacks some. The sample holds approximately 160,000 clones, around 79% seen once. Sequenced input: PBMCs. Receptor source: a man aged 25 to 40 in good health and CMV-seropositive.

The genes are TRBV4-1 and TRBJ1-2, with D uncertain. The CDR3 loop spans 14 amino acids. Germline CDR1 is MGHRA and CDR2 is YSYEKL. Trimming took off 1 base at V and 1 base at J, with 7 bases between the two ends. CDR3 protein: CASSQVGVNYGYTF. In DNA form, the CDR3 reads TGCGCCAGCAGCCAAGTTGGAGTTAACTATGGCTACACCTTC.

J is TRBJ2-4 and V is TRBV7-2; a possible D gene is TRBD2 (5 bases). Germline lookup yields CDR1 SGHTA and CDR2 FQGNSA. Trimming took 5 bases from V and 6 from J, leaving 14 bases between them. CDR3 size: 14 residues. The CDR3 DNA reads TGTGCCAGCAGCCAACAACTAGTAGGAAACATTCAGTACTTC. Translation gives CASSQQLVGNIQYF.

This rearrangement joins TRBV7-9 to TRBJ2-5; no clear D gene. From germline, CDR1 is SEHNR and CDR2 FQNEAQ (reference sequence). V was pared by 5 bases and J by 5 bases, with 6 bases between. The CDR3 has 11 residues. The DNA of the CDR3 is TGTGCCAGCAGCCAGGCGGAGACCCAGTACTTC. This sequence encodes CASSQAETQYF.

This chain joins TRBV7-2 and TRBJ2-5; D perhaps matches TRBD1 (6 bases). CDR3 length equals 16 residues. V gave up 1 base and J gave up 5 bases, with 17 bases separating them. The germline V gene encodes CDR1 SGHTA and CDR2 FQGNSA. CDR3 residues: CASSLGGLQGVETQYF. In DNA form, the CDR3 reads TGTGCCAGCAGCTTAGGGGGATTACAGGGAGTTGAGACCCAGTACTTC.

This chain uses TRBV27 with TRBJ1-5, with TRBD1 as a possible D gene (6 bases). V was cut by 8 bases and J by 7 bases, with 15 bases left in between. There are 13 residues in the CDR3. Per the germline V gene, CDR1 is MNHEY and CDR2 is SMNVEV (reference sequence). CDR3 amino acids: CASGGGGKQPQHF. CDR3 DNA sequence: TGTGCCAGCGGGGGCGGGGGAAAACAGCCCCAGCATTTT.

V gene TRBV4-1 combines with J gene TRBJ1-5, with 9 bases fitting TRBD1. With V trimmed by 0 bases and J by 7 bases, 13 bases remained unmatched. This CDR3 has 18 amino acids. CDR1 and CDR2 from the germline V gene are MGHRA and YSYEKL. CDR3 region: CASSQERGGDRVGQPQHF. Here the CDR3 DNA reads TGCGCCAGCAGCCAAGAAAGGGGCGGGGACAGGGTTGGGCAGCCCCAGCATTTT.

J is TRBJ2-1 and V is TRBV29-1, with 8 bases that match TRBD2. V lost 4 bases to trimming and J lost 6 bases; unmatched junction nucleotides: 11. Per germline, CDR1 SQVTM and CDR2 ANQGSEA. The CDR3 runs to 15 residues. This chain's CDR3 is CSVGPGGAFINEQFF. The CDR3 nucleotides read TGCAGCGTTGGTCCCGGGGGGGCGTTTATCAATGAGCAGTTCTTC.